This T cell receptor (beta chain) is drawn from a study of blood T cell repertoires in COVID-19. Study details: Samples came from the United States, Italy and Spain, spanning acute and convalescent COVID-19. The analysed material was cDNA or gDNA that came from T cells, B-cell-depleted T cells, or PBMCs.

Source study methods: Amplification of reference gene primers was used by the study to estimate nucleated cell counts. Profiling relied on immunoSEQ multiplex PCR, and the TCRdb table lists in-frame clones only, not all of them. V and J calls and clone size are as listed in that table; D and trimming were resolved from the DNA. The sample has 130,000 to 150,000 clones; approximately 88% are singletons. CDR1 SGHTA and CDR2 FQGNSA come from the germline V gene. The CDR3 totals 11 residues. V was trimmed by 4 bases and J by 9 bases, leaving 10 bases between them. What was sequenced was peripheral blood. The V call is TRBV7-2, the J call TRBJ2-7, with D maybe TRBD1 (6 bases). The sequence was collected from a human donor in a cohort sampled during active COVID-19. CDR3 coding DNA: TGTGCCAGCAGCTCCCGGACAGCGCAGTACTTC. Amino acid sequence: CASSSRTAQYF.